The 8 T cell receptor beta chains given below trace back to one sample, sequenced in a study of T cell responses to AZD1222 COVID-19 vaccine. Repertoires were generated with immunoSEQ multiplex PCR, while TCRdb's copy carries only in-frame clones and drops some. The table has 100,000 to 150,000 clones, roughly nine tenths seen once; the top ten hold over 1.5%. The source material was peripheral blood, sampled on day 0 of AZD1222 vaccination. Receptors were obtained from an adult in good health.

The chain recombines TRBV6-6 with TRBJ2-7, with TRBD1 matching over 8 bases. Trimming removed 11 bases from V and 6 bases from J; junction bases left unmatched: 12. Germline assignment: CDR1 MNHNY and CDR2 SVGAGI (reference sequence). CDR3 length: 13 residues. For the CDR3, the DNA is TGTGCCGCGGACAGGGAACCTAGTAGCGAGCAGTACTTC. Its translation is CAADREPSSEQYF.

This clone has only one observation. This chain connects TRBV7-2 to TRBJ2-1, with D maybe TRBD1 (6 bases). Germline V gives CDR1 SGHTA, CDR2 FQGNSA. Trimming pared 1 base from V and 5 bases from J, leaving 15 bases between. This CDR3 has 16 residues. CDR3 DNA: TGTGCCAGCAGCTTAGGGGGCCAGGGGTGGAACAATGAGCAGTTCTTC. Translation gives CASSLGGQGWNNEQFF. Complete variable domain (other parts from reference TRBV7-2 and TRBJ2-1): GAGVSQSPSNKVTEKGKDVELRCDPISGHTALYWYRQSLGQGLEFLIYFQGNSAPDKSGLPSDRFSAERTGGSVSTLTIQRTQQEDSAVYLCASSLGGQGWNNEQFFGPGTRLTVL.

CDR3 DNA sequence: TGTGCCAGCAGCTTCCAGGGCTCTGGAAACACCATATATTTT. Translated: CASSFQGSGNTIYF. The rearrangement uses TRBV5-4 and TRBJ1-3; TRBD1 might be the D (5 bases). Per germline, CDR1 SGHNT and CDR2 YYREEE (reference sequence). The V gene lost 2 bases and the J gene lost 0 bases, with 6 bases spanning the gap. The CDR3 has 14 amino acids.

The chain is built from TRBV5-1 and TRBJ1-5; TRBD1 is a possible D gene (5 bases). The V end lost 0 bases, the J end lost 5 bases, and 12 bases lay between the germline ends. Germline V gives CDR1 SGHRS, CDR2 YFSETQ. This CDR3 spans 15 amino acids. The DNA for the CDR3 is TGCGCCAGCAGCTTGGGTCAGGGTGACTATCAGCCCCAGCATTTT. This codes for CASSLGQGDYQPQHF.

CDR3 loop: CASSVSGTNKPYEQYF. The CDR3 bases are TGTGCCAGCAGCGTGTCAGGGACAAACAAACCCTACGAGCAGTACTTC. The chain couples TRBV9 to TRBJ2-7; D might be TRBD1 (6 bases). CDR1 SGDLS and CDR2 YYNGEE come from the germline V gene. This CDR3 is built from 16 residues. V dropped 2 bases and J dropped 2 bases, with 17 bases sitting between them.

V and J are TRBV30 and TRBJ2-2; the D is unclear. This CDR3 spans 14 amino acids. With 2 bases removed from V and 6 bases from J, the gap between germline ends came to 13 bases. Germline values: CDR1 GTSNPN, CDR2 SVGIG (reference sequence). The CDR3 loop is CAWSIGFRSGELFF. Written as DNA, the CDR3 is TGTGCCTGGAGTATCGGGTTTCGATCCGGGGAGCTGTTTTTT.

The V call is TRBV12-3 or TRBV12-4, the J call TRBJ2-1; D possibly matches TRBD1 or TRBD2 (5 bases each). The ends were cut back, 3 bases at V and 10 bases at J, with 13 bases in the middle. CDR3 length: 13 amino acids. CDR3 coding DNA: TGTGCCAGCAGTTTGGGGGTCCGGGGCGAGCAGTTCTTC. Its translation is CASSLGVRGEQFF.

The V call is TRBV7-3, the J call TRBJ2-2; D is perhaps TRBD1 (6 bases). This CDR3 comprises 15 residues. Germline V lookup: CDR1 SGHTA, CDR2 FQGTGA. V was clipped by 7 bases and J by 2 bases, with 14 bases between them. CDR3 coding DNA: TGTGCCAGCACCCAAAAGGGGGTAAACACCGGGGAGCTGTTTTTT. Translated, it gives CASTQKGVNTGELFF.